The 8 T cell receptor beta chains in this list originate from one sample, sequenced in a study of T-cell memory formation after mild COVID-19 (dated by TCRdb to the early 2020s). The library was made by 5' RACE. TCRdb records Illumina NovaSeq 6000 as the sequencer. TCRdb cleaned the public reads at Q25 with fastp, built clones with MiXCR and kept in-frame beta chains. Each CDR3 protein appears once, grouped with its most common genes and DNA. For this sample there are about 400,000 distinct CDR3 sequences; approximately 15% appear just once. Roughly 21% of the sample goes to the ten largest clones. The specimen was PBMCs or a T cell subset sorted from them (not recorded which). These receptors were obtained from a man aged 18 to 30 who had mild COVID-19 (a few samples of this study predate the infection). The sample titles of this study are shuffled in the database, so cell type and time point are left out; the donor was told from shared clones.

The genes are TRBV6-5 and TRBJ2-7; D is uncertain. CDR3 length: 15 residues. In germline, CDR1 is MNHEY, CDR2 SVGAGI. V was shortened by 5 bases and J by 0 bases, with 14 bases between the two germline ends. The CDR3 sequence: CASSRVSAASYEQYF. The DNA for the CDR3 is TGTGCCAGCAGTCGGGTCTCCGCGGCCTCCTACGAGCAGTACTTC.

This clonotype was seen a handful of times. The chain uses TRBV24-1 and TRBJ1-1; 11 bases map to TRBD1. This CDR3 has 13 residues. V lost 7 bases to trimming and J lost 5 bases; unmatched junction nucleotides: 2. Per the germline V gene, CDR1 is KGHDR and CDR2 is SFDVKD. The CDR3 coding sequence is TGTGCCACCAGGGGACAGGGGGGGACTGAAGCTTTCTTT. Residues: CATRGQGGTEAFF.

This clonotype was counted between two and nine times. J is TRBJ1-1 and V is TRBV6-2 or TRBV6-3; 8 nucleotides align to TRBD1. V lost 4 bases to trimming and J lost 0 bases; unmatched junction nucleotides: 7. Germline-derived CDR1 and CDR2 are MNHEY and SVGEGT. This CDR3 comprises 16 residues. The chain's CDR3 is CASSFQQGGMNTEAFF. The CDR3 coding sequence is TGTGCCAGCAGTTTCCAACAGGGGGGCATGAACACTGAAGCTTTCTTT.

This sequence joins TRBV7-9 and TRBJ2-5, with no clear D. V was clipped by 7 bases and J by 5 bases, with 14 bases between them. The V gene's germline CDR1 is SEHNR and CDR2 FQNEAQ (reference sequence). The CDR3 runs to 13 residues. In DNA form, the CDR3 reads TGTGCCAGCACCCCCCAGCCAGCGGAGACCCAGTACTTC. Translating it yields CASTPQPAETQYF.

The chain has TRBV7-2 and TRBJ2-2; 10 nucleotides match TRBD2. From germline, CDR1 is SGHTA and CDR2 FQGNSA. Trimming removed 4 bases from V and 4 bases from J; junction bases left unmatched: 6. The CDR3 is made up of 16 amino acids. CDR3 in DNA: TGTGCCAGCAGCTCTATAGCGGGGGGAGTCACCGGGGAGCTGTTTTTT. Encoded protein: CASSSIAGGVTGELFF. Based on the CDR3 plus reference TRBV7-2 and TRBJ2-2, the full variable domain is GAGVSQSPSNKVTEKGKDVELRCDPISGHTALYWYRQSLGQGLEFLIYFQGNSAPDKSGLPSDRFSAERTGGSVSTLTIQRTQQEDSAVYLCASSSIAGGVTGELFFGEGSRLTVL.

This clonotype has more than one count but fewer than ten. The chain is built from TRBV6-5 and TRBJ1-2, with TRBD1 as a possible D gene (6 bases). Trimming stripped 8 bases from V and 7 bases from J, with 23 bases between. The CDR3 consists of 15 residues. CDR1 MNHEY and CDR2 SVGAGI come from the germline V gene. The CDR3 DNA sequence: TGTGCCAGCGGCAAGAGGGGGGGAGCCATAGGTGGCTACACCTTC. Encoded protein: CASGKRGGAIGGYTF.

The chain uses TRBV4-2 and TRBJ1-5, with 7 bases aligning to TRBD1. Germline CDR1 is LGHNA and CDR2 is YNFKEQ. The V and J ends lost 4 bases and 4 bases, in that order; junction bases with no gene match: 4. The CDR3 covers 14 residues. CDR3 protein: CASSRTGANQPQHF. Written as DNA, the CDR3 is TGTGCCAGCAGCCGGACAGGAGCTAATCAGCCCCAGCATTTT.

The chain is built from TRBV29-1 and TRBJ2-3; possibly TRBD1 for D (5 bases). The CDR3 is made up of 13 amino acids. Germline V gene sequence: CDR1 SQVTM, CDR2 ANQGSEA. The V end was cut by 6 bases, the J end by 1 base, with 11 bases between. This chain's CDR3 is CSVTLTGTDTQYF. CDR3 DNA sequence: TGCAGCGTAACACTGACAGGCACAGATACGCAGTATTTT.